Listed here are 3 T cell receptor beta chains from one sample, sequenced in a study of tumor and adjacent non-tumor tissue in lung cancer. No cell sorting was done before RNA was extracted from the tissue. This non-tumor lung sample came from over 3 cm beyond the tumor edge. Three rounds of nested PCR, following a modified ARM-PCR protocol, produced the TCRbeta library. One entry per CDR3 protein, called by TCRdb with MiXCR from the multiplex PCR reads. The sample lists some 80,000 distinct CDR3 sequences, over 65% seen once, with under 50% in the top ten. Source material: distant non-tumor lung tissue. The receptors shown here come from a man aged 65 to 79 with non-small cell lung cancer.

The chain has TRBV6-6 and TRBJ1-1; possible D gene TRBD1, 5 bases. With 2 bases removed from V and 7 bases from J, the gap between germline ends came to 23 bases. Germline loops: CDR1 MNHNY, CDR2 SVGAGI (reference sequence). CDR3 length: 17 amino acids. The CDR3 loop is CASSYPVGSGLDIEAFF. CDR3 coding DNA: TGTGCCAGCAGTTACCCCGTTGGCTCCGGGTTGGACATTGAAGCTTTCTTT.

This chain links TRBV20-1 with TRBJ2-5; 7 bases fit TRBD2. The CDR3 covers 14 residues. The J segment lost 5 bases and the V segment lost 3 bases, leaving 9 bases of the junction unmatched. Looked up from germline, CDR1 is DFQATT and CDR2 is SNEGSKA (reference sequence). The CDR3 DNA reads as TGCAGTGCTAGGAGGAGCGGGGACGCGGAGACCCAGTACTTC. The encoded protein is CSARRSGDAETQYF.

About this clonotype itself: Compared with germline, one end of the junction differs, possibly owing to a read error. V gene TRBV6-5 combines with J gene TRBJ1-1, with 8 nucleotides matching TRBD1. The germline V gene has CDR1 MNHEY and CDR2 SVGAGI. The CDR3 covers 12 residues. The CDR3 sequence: CATTGALTEASF. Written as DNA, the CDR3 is TGTGCCACGACAGGGGCCCTTACTGAAGCTTCCTTT.